This T cell receptor (beta chain) is drawn from a study of OX40 agonist ivuxolimab in advanced cancers. Points from the study as a whole: Also present in some nonresponders was a low level of normalized T-cell clonal expansion.

Blood got drawn at baseline, again on cycle 4 day 1, and then on cycle 7 day 1. As for this clone: As yet, its antigen is unknown.

CDR1 MGHRA and CDR2 YSYEKL come from the germline V gene. The CDR3 contains 17 residues. V lost 3 bases, J lost 5 bases, and 14 bases stayed unmatched. Libraries were prepared by immunoSEQ multiplex PCR; TCRdb keeps only in-frame clonotypes and omits some of them. The sample has 8,500 to 13,000 clones, 75% to 85% seen once. The chain carries TRBV4-1 and TRBJ2-3; TRBD2 aligns across 7 bases. The receptor was derived from an adult with an advanced solid tumor such as melanoma, head and neck, liver or kidney cancer. The source material was CD4+ or CD8+ T cells sorted from blood, sampled in a trial of the OX40 agonist ivuxolimab. In DNA form, the CDR3 reads TGCGCCAGCAGCCATCCCCCTCTGGGGGGGGATGGAGATACGCAGTATTTT. Its translation is CASSHPPLGGDGDTQYF.